Described below is a single TCR beta chain sequence and its context. Per the original data handling: Quantification of nucleated cells was approximated via reference gene primer amplification. Measured with immunoSEQ multiplex PCR; TCRdb has only the in-frame clones, and not every one. The V and J calls and clone size come from that table; D and trimming were worked out from the DNA. The sample lists roughly 140,000 clones, 70% to 90% occurring once. The V gene lost 1 base and the J gene lost 7 bases, with 22 bases spanning the gap. CDR1 MGHRA and CDR2 YSYEKL come from the germline V gene. The CDR3 has 18 residues. The source of the sample is a study of blood T cell repertoires in COVID-19. Study in general: COVID-19 samples from acute and convalescent phases originated in the United States, Italy and Spain. Sources were T cells, B-cell-depleted T cells, or PBMCs; the material itself was cDNA or gDNA.

The receptor was isolated from a woman aged 80 or over with acute or convalescent COVID-19. The chain joins TRBV4-1 to TRBJ2-2; D is perhaps TRBD2 (5 bases). Sequenced: peripheral blood. The CDR3 loop is CASSQVAGAMSIIGELFF. The CDR3 coding sequence is TGCGCCAGCAGCCAAGTGGCGGGTGCTATGAGTATTATCGGGGAGCTGTTTTTT.